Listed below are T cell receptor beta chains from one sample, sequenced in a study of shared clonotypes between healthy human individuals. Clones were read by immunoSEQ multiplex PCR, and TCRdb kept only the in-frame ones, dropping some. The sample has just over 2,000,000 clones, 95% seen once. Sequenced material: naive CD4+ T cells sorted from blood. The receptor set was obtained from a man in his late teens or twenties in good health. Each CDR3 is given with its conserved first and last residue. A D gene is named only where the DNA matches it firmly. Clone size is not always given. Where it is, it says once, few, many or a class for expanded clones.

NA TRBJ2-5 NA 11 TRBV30 CAWSLGETQYF TGTGCCTGGAGCTTGGGAGAGACCCAGTACTTC
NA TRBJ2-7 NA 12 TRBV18 CASSRNLEEQYF TGTGCCAGCTCACGGAATCTAGAGGAGCAGTACTTC
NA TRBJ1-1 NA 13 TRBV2 CASRGQGNTEAFF TGTGCCAGCCGGGGGCAGGGGAACACTGAAGCTTTCTTT
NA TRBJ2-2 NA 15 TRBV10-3 CAISEWGENTGELFF TGTGCCATCAGTGAGTGGGGGGAAAACACCGGGGAGCTGTTTTTT
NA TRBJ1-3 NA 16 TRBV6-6 CASSLRQPTSGNTIYF TGTGCCAGCAGTCTGCGACAGCCAACCTCTGGAAACACCATATATTTT
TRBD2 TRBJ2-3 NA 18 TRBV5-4 CASSVNVAGGPLTDTQYF TGTGCCAGCAGCGTTAATGTCGCGGGAGGGCCTTTAACAGATACGCAGTATTTT
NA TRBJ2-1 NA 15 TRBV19 CASTNSGGRYNEQFF TGTGCCAGCACCAACAGTGGGGGCAGGTACAATGAGCAGTTCTTC
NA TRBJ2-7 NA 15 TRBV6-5 CASSYAQGPPYEQYF TGTGCCAGCAGTTACGCCCAGGGGCCCCCCTACGAGCAGTACTTC
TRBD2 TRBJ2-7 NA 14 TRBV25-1 CASSKLAGIYEQYF TGTGCCAGCAGCAAACTAGCGGGGATCTACGAGCAGTACTTC
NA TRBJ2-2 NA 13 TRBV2 CASRGPGPGELFF TGTGCCAGCAGGGGGCCAGGGCCCGGGGAGCTGTTTTTT
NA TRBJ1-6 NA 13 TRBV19 CASSRGADSPLHF TGTGCCAGTAGTAGGGGGGCGGATTCACCCCTCCACTTT
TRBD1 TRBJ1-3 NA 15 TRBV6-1 CASGWGQGGGNTIYF TGTGCCAGCGGATGGGGACAGGGAGGTGGAAACACCATATATTTT
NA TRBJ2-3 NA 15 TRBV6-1 CASSEEGTRSDTQYF TGTGCCAGCAGTGAAGAGGGGACAAGGTCAGATACGCAGTATTTT
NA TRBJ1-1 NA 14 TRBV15 CATSLDRAYTEAFF TGTGCCACCAGCCTAGACAGAGCCTACACTGAAGCTTTCTTT
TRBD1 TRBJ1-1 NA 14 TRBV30 CAWRKPGTATEAFF TGTGCCTGGAGGAAACCCGGGACAGCGACTGAAGCTTTCTTT
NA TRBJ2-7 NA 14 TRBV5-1 CASRAGDGSYEQYF TGCGCCAGCAGAGCGGGTGACGGCTCCTACGAGCAGTACTTC
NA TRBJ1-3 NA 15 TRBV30 CAWSRAGRTGNTIYF TGTGCCTGGAGTAGGGCAGGGCGGACTGGAAACACCATATATTTT
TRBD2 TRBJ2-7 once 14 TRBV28 CASTPGGTRYEQYF TGTGCCAGCACCCCGGGGGGGACTCGCTACGAGCAGTACTTC
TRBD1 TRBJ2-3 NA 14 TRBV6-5 CASKPQGMEDTQYF TGTGCCAGCAAACCACAGGGGATGGAGGATACGCAGTATTTT
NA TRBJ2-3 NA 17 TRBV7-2 CASSLAPQGPSTDTQYF TGTGCCAGCAGCTTAGCGCCGCAGGGTCCTAGCACAGATACGCAGTATTTT
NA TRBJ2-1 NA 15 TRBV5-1 CASSLRGESSNEQFF TGCGCCAGCAGCTTGAGGGGGGAGAGTAGCAATGAGCAGTTCTTC
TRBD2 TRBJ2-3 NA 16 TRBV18 CASSLRTSRLTDTQYF TGTGCCAGCTCACTCAGGACTAGCCGGCTCACAGATACGCAGTATTTT